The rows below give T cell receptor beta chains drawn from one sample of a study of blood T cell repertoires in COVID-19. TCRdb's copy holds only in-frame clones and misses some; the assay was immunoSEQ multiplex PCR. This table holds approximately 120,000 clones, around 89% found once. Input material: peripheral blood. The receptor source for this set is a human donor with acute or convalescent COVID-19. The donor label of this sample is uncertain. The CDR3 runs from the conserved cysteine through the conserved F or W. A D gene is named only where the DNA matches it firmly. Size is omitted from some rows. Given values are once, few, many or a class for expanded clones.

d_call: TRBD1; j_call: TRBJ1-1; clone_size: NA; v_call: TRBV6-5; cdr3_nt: TGTGCCAGCACCCATCCGGGGACAGGGCTCACTGAAGCTTTCTTT; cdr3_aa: CASTHPGTGLTEAFF
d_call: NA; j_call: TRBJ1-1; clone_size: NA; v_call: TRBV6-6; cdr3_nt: TGTGCCAGCAGAGCGAGGACTGAAGCTTTCTTT; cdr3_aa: CASRARTEAFF
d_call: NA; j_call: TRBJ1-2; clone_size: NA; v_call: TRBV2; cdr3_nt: TGTGCCAGCAGTGATTCGCGGAACTATGGCTACACCTTC; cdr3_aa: CASSDSRNYGYTF
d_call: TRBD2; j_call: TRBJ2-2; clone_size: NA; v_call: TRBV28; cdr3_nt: TGTGCCAGCAGTCGGGGGGGCAGGAACACCGGGGAGCTGTTTTTT; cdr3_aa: CASSRGGRNTGELFF
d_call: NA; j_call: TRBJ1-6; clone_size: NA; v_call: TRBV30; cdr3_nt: TGTGCCTCCTCATCGGGAAGCCTGAGAGGTTGGTCCCTCCACTTT; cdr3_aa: CASSSGSLRGWSLHF
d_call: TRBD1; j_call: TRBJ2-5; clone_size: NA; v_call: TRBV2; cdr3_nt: TGTGCCAGCAGGGGAGGACAGGGCAATCCCCTAATTTTACAAGAGACCCAGTACTTC; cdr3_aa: CASRGGQGNPLILQETQYF
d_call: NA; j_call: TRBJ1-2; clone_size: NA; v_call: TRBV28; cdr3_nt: TGTGCCAGTCACCGGGGAGCTAACTATGGCTACACCTTC; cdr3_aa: CASHRGANYGYTF
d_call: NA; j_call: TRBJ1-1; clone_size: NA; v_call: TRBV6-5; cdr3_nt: TGTGCCAGCGGCCAGAGGGGACACTTTCTAACTGAAGCTTTCTTT; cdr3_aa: CASGQRGHFLTEAFF
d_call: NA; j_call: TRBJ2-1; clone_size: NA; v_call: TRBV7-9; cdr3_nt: TGTGCCAGCAGCTCCCGAGGGAAAAATGAGCAGTTCTTC; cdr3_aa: CASSSRGKNEQFF
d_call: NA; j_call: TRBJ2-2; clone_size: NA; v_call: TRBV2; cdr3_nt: TGTGCCAGCGGAGGTTTGCCCGGGGAGCTGTTTTTT; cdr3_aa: CASGGLPGELFF
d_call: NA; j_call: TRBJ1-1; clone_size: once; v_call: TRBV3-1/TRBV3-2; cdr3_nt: TGTGCCAGCAGCCAAGGCAGGAACACTGAAGCTTTCTTT; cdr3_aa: CASSQGRNTEAFF
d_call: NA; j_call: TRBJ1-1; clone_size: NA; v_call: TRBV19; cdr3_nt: TGTGCCAGTAGTTTGACAAATATGAACACTGAAGCTTTCTTT; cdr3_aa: CASSLTNMNTEAFF
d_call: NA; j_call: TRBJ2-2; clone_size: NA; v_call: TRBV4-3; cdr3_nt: TGCGCCAGCAGCCAACAACAGAACACCGGGGAGCTGTTTTTT; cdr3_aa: CASSQQQNTGELFF
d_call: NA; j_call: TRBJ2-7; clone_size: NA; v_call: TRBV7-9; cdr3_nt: TGTGCCAGCAGCTCCCTCGCCGGACTAAACAAGCAGTACTTC; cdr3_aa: CASSSLAGLNKQYF
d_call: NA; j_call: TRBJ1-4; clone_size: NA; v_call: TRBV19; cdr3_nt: TGTGCCAGTCACAGAACCCCTGGGACTAATGAAAAACTGTTTTTT; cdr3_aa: CASHRTPGTNEKLFF
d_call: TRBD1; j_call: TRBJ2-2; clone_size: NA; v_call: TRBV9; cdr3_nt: TGTGCCAGCAGCATCGGGACAGGGCTAACCGGGGAGCTGTTTTTT; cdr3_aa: CASSIGTGLTGELFF
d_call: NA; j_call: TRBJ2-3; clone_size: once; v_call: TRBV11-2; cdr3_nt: TGTGCCAGCAGCTGGGGTGAGGGCTCAGATACGCAGTATTTT; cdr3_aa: CASSWGEGSDTQYF
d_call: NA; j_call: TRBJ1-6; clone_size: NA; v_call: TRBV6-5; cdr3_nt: TGTGCCAGCAGTCCCTCGGGGAATAATTCACCCCTCCACTTT; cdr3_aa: CASSPSGNNSPLHF
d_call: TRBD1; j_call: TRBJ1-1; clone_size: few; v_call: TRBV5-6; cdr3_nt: TGTGCCAGCAGCTCCCGGACAGGGAACACTGAAGCTTTCTTT; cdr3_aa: CASSSRTGNTEAFF
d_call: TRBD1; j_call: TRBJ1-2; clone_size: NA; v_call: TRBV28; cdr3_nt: TGTGCCAGCAGTCCTAGGACAGGATCCGGGTATGGCTACACCTTC; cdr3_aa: CASSPRTGSGYGYTF
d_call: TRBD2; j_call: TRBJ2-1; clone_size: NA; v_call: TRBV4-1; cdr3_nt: TGCGCCAGCAGCCAAGACTCCTTAGCGGGAACAAACAATGAGCAGTTCTTC; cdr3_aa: CASSQDSLAGTNNEQFF
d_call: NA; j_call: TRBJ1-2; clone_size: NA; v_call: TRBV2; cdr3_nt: TGTGCCAGCAGTAAAAAGGGGAGGCCCAACTATGGCTACACCTTC; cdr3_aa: CASSKKGRPNYGYTF